This T cell receptor beta chain was recorded in a study of T cells after yellow fever vaccination. On the study more broadly: Those fractions that held only low numbers of cells were prepared using the SMART-Seq v4 Ultra Low Input RNA kit.

Whole-study findings and limits: Only a small proportion of the clonotypes turned up in both the CD4 and the CD8 compartments, likely arising from convergent recombination. Abundant bulk-population clonotypes could contaminate the FACS-sorted repertoires.

The study made its TCR cDNA through 5'RACE template switching. That step introduced a universal primer site along with UMIs. TCRdb re-called the 5' RACE reads through MiXCR, storing one row per CDR3 protein. The sample lists some 260,000 distinct CDR3 sequences, 5.2% seen once, with less than 3.5% in the top ten. The table lists this clonotype with many counts. What it recognizes is unknown. Trimming removed 3 bases from V and 4 bases from J, with 10 bases in between. This CDR3 region has 13 residues. The germline gives CDR1 DFQATT, CDR2 SNEGSKA (reference sequence). V gene TRBV20-1 combines with J gene TRBJ1-5; the D is unclear. This TCR derives from a man aged 18 to 30 who received the YFV17D yellow fever vaccine. The sample was CD4+ T cells sorted from PBMCs, taken on the day of the yellow fever booster vaccination. CDR3 in amino acids: CSASAGLNQPQHF. The CDR3 nucleotides read TGCAGTGCTAGTGCGGGGTTAAATCAGCCCCAGCATTTT.